Following are 22 T cell receptor beta chains from one sample sequenced in a study of T cell responses to AZD1222 COVID-19 vaccine. Sequencing was performed with immunoSEQ multiplex PCR; in TCRdb, only in-frame clones are kept and a portion is missing. The data hold some 86,000 clones, with about 90% observed a single time. The sample in question was peripheral blood, obtained on day 0 of AZD1222 vaccination. The receptors were gathered from an adult in good health.

The genes are TRBV29-1 and TRBJ1-1, with D unclear. CDR1 is SQVTM, CDR2 ANQGSEA, per germline. The CDR3 spans 13 residues. V lost 2 bases to trimming and J lost 6 bases, with 13 bases between them. CDR3 coding DNA: TGCAGCGTTGAAAGGTCCCGAGGCGCTGAAGCTTTCTTT. The encoded protein is CSVERSRGAEAFF.

CDR3 residues: CASSPITDYEQYF. Here the CDR3 DNA reads TGTGCCAGCAGTCCAATTACAGATTACGAGCAGTACTTC. The genes are TRBV7-9 and TRBJ2-7; D ambiguous. Trimming took off 6 bases at V and 4 bases at J, with 13 bases between the two ends. The CDR3 consists of 13 residues. The germline CDR1 and CDR2 sequences are SEHNR and FQNEAQ (reference sequence).

The V call is TRBV18, the J call TRBJ1-5; 9 bases line up with TRBD1. The CDR3 consists of 16 residues. Germline loops: CDR1 KGHSH, CDR2 LQKENI. The V segment lost 3 bases and the J segment 9 bases; nucleotides outside the gene matches: 12. Written as DNA, the CDR3 is TGTGCCAGCTCACCCGGGACAGGGACTTTAATCGGGCCCCAGCATTTT. This encodes CASSPGTGTLIGPQHF.

The chain employs TRBV7-9 and TRBJ2-2; 9 nucleotides align to TRBD2. CDR3 length: 16 amino acids. The germline CDR1 and CDR2 sequences are SEHNR and FQNEAQ (reference sequence). V was pared by 4 bases and J by 5 bases, with 8 bases of the junction left unmatched. This chain's CDR3 is CASSSGLATITGELFF. The CDR3 DNA follows: TGTGCCAGCAGCTCAGGACTAGCGACCATTACCGGGGAGCTGTTTTTT.

The chain joins TRBV21-1 to TRBJ2-1; no DNA check was done on the table's D call, TRBD1. TRBV21-1 corresponds to a pseudogene. The CDR3 length is 16 residues. The CDR3 region is CASSTSRTVGHNEQFF. The CDR3 DNA sequence: TGTGCCAGCAGCACGAGTCGGACAGTGGGCCACAATGAGCAGTTCTTC.

The chain recombines TRBV19 with TRBJ2-2; 11 nucleotides agree with TRBD2. J was trimmed by 8 bases and V by 7 bases; bases with no gene match: 12. The CDR3 spans 16 residues. Germline loops: CDR1 LNHDA, CDR2 SQIVND (reference sequence). In DNA, the CDR3 is TGTGCCAGTACCCCTTCTGGGACTAGCGGTGTTGGGGAGCTGTTTTTT. Its protein product is CASTPSGTSGVGELFF.

V and J are TRBV6-2 or TRBV6-3 and TRBJ2-7; 8 nucleotides match TRBD2. The germline gives CDR1 MNHEY, CDR2 SVGEGT. V lost 4 bases, J lost 4 bases, and 6 bases stayed unmatched. The CDR3 has 14 residues. The CDR3 coding sequence is TGTGCCAGCAGTTTAGGACTAGCCGTTTACGAGCAGTACTTC. Translated, it gives CASSLGLAVYEQYF.

This rearrangement joins TRBV27 to TRBJ2-2, with D possibly TRBD2 on 6 matching bases. CDR1 is MNHEY, CDR2 SMNVEV, per germline (reference sequence). Trimming left V 3 bases short and J 5 bases short, with 22 bases between. This CDR3 region has 18 residues. CDR3 coding DNA: TGTGCCAGCAGTTTTGGGGGGATGGGAAGAGGGCCGACCGGGGAGCTGTTTTTT. Protein product: CASSFGGMGRGPTGELFF.

V is TRBV18 and J is TRBJ1-4; weak D call: TRBD1 (5 bases). This CDR3 region has 15 residues. Trimming took 1 base from V and 3 from J, leaving 9 bases between them. Germline V gene sequence: CDR1 KGHSH, CDR2 LQKENI. The CDR3 reads CASSPQGIANEKLFF. CDR3 nucleotides: TGTGCCAGCTCACCACAGGGGATCGCTAATGAAAAACTGTTTTTT.

The gene calls are TRBV5-1 and TRBJ1-4, with a tentative D call TRBD1 (5 bases). The germline CDR1 and CDR2 sequences are SGHRS and YFSETQ. The CDR3 extends over 13 amino acids. Between the trimmed V and J ends, which lost 5 bases and 10 bases, there was a span of 15 bases. The CDR3 DNA reads TGCGCCAGCAGGTGGGACGGTTCGGGAAAACTGTTTTTT. It encodes CASRWDGSGKLFF.

The rearrangement joins TRBV6-2 or TRBV6-3 to TRBJ2-3; TRBD2 aligns across 9 bases. Trimming cost V 5 bases and J 7 bases; bases outside gene matches: 13. The CDR3 sequence is 16 residues long. CDR1 is MNHEY and CDR2 is SVGEGT in the germline V gene. Here the CDR3 reads CASSPPSSGTVNTQYF. The CDR3 bases are TGTGCCAGCAGTCCCCCTTCTAGCGGGACCGTCAATACGCAGTATTTT.

The rearrangement links TRBV27 to TRBJ2-7, with 8 bases aligning to TRBD1. The ends lost 6 bases at V and 0 bases at J; junction bases unmatched: 13. Germline V lookup: CDR1 MNHEY, CDR2 SMNVEV (reference sequence). The CDR3 runs 17 residues. The CDR3 reads CASRKTSGGLSSYEQYF. In DNA, the CDR3 is TGTGCCAGCAGGAAGACATCAGGGGGCCTGAGCTCCTACGAGCAGTACTTC.

In DNA form, the CDR3 reads TGCGCCAGCAGCTTCCAGATCTACAATGAGCAGTTCTTC. This sequence encodes CASSFQIYNEQFF. V usage is TRBV5-1 and J usage is TRBJ2-1, with unresolved D. Trimming shortened V by 2 bases and J by 3 bases, and 6 bases separated the two germline ends. Germline lookup yields CDR1 SGHRS and CDR2 YFSETQ. CDR3 length equals 13 residues.

V usage is TRBV2 and J usage is TRBJ1-5; D unresolved. This CDR3 is built from 14 residues. Germline V gene data show CDR1 as SNHLY and CDR2 as FYNNEI. Between the trimmed V and J ends, which lost 7 bases and 6 bases, there was a span of 16 bases. DNA for the CDR3: TGTGCCAGCACTCAGGAGGGTTCCGGTCAGCCCCAGCATTTT. Residues: CASTQEGSGQPQHF.

The chain is built from TRBV6-2 or TRBV6-3 and TRBJ2-1; D perhaps matches TRBD1 (6 bases). Per germline, CDR1 MNHEY and CDR2 SVGEGT. CDR3 length: 11 residues. Trimming left V 6 bases short and J 10 bases short, with 10 bases between. The CDR3 coding sequence is TGTGCCAGCAGCACCGGGACAGAGCAGTTCTTC. This codes for CASSTGTEQFF.

The J gene is TRBJ1-6, the V gene TRBV6-5, with 8 bases that match TRBD1. The germline V gene has CDR1 MNHEY and CDR2 SVGAGI. V lost 6 bases and J lost 6; bases outside the gene matches: 4. The CDR3 runs to 14 residues. CDR3: CASSFDRGNSPLHF. The CDR3 DNA reads TGTGCCAGCAGCTTCGACAGGGGTAATTCACCCCTCCACTTT.

This chain uses TRBV4-1 with TRBJ1-3; D is unresolved. The V end lost 0 bases, the J end lost 1 base, and 13 bases lay between the germline ends. The V gene's germline CDR1 is MGHRA and CDR2 YSYEKL. The CDR3 has 17 residues. The CDR3 DNA sequence: TGCGCCAGCAGCCAAGAAGGGTACCCGGTGTCTGGAAACACCATATATTTT. This encodes CASSQEGYPVSGNTIYF.

V is TRBV18 and J is TRBJ1-1, with D uncertain. Looked up from germline, CDR1 is KGHSH and CDR2 is LQKENI. V lost 3 bases and J lost 4, with 12 bases in between. This CDR3 region has 14 residues. For the CDR3, the DNA is TGTGCCAGCTCACCTCAGGAGTTAGGCACTGAAGCTTTCTTT. Its protein is CASSPQELGTEAFF.

The V and J genes are TRBV2 and TRBJ2-1, with TRBD2 identical over 13 bases. This CDR3 is 16 amino acids long. CDR1 and CDR2 from the germline V gene are SNHLY and FYNNEI. Trimming took 6 bases from V and 9 from J; bases not matched to a gene: 11. The CDR3 coding sequence is TGTGCCAGCAGCTCGACGGGGACTAGCGGGATTTGTGAGCAGTTCTTC. It is translated as CASSSTGTSGICEQFF.

The V call is TRBV5-1, the J call TRBJ1-1, with D unresolved. Germline V lookup: CDR1 SGHRS, CDR2 YFSETQ. The V end was cut by 5 bases, the J end by 3 bases, with 8 bases between. The CDR3 has 12 residues. CDR3 residues: CASSFGHTEAFF. CDR3 nucleotide sequence: TGCGCCAGCAGTTTTGGGCACACTGAAGCTTTCTTT.

The chain has TRBV18 and TRBJ2-7; 8 bases are a match to TRBD1. V shed 5 bases, J shed 2 bases, and the junction held 2 bases outside the gene matches. Germline V gene data show CDR1 as KGHSH and CDR2 as LQKENI. The CDR3 covers 13 residues. CDR3 protein: CASSRDRTYEQYF. The CDR3 DNA reads TGTGCCAGCTCAAGGGACAGGACCTACGAGCAGTACTTC.

CDR3 loop: CASSPRQVAGVFGELFF. CDR3 in DNA: TGTGCCAGCAGCCCCCGACAAGTAGCGGGGGTCTTCGGGGAGCTGTTTTTT. The chain uses TRBV9 and TRBJ2-2; 9 positions match TRBD2. The CDR3 spans 17 residues. Unmatched junction bases numbered 14, after V lost 4 bases and J lost 7 bases. The V gene's germline CDR1 is SGDLS and CDR2 YYNGEE.